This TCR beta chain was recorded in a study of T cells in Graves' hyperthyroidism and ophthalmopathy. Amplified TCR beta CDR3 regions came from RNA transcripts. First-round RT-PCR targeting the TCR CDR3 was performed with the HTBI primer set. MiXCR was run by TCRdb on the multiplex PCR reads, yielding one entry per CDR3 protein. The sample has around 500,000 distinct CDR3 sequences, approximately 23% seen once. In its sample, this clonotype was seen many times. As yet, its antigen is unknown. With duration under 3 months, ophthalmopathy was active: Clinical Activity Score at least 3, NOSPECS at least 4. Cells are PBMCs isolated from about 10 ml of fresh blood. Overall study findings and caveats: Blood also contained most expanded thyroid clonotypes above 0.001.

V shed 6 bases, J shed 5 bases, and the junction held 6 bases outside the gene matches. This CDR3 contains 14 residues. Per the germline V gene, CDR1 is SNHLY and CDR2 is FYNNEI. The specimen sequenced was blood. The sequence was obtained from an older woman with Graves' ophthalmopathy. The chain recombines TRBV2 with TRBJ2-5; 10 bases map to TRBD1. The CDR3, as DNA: TGTGCCAGCAGGCGGACAGGGGGGGGGGAGACCCAGTACTTC. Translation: CASRRTGGGETQYF.